This record looks at one T cell receptor (beta chain) sequence and its context. TCR beta CDR3 region amplification was performed from RNA transcripts. The study used the HTBI primer set for a first-round RT-PCR of the TCR CDR3. TCRdb analysed the multiplex PCR reads with MiXCR anew, one entry per CDR3 protein. The repertoire holds about 530,000 distinct CDR3 sequences, with 17% as singletons. The record originates from a study of T cells in Graves' hyperthyroidism and ophthalmopathy. Ophthalmopathy patients had Clinical Activity Score at least 3, NOSPECS grade at least 4, duration under 3 months. The CDR3 is made up of 15 amino acids. Trimming left V 2 bases short and J 3 bases short, with 11 bases between. CDR1 is SGHDN, CDR2 FVKESK, per germline.

The chain links TRBV14 to TRBJ1-3, with no clear D. This TCR derives from a woman in her late teens or twenties with Graves' ophthalmopathy. The source material was blood. The CDR3 DNA reads TGTGCCAGCAGCCAACCGAGGAACCTTGGAAACACCATATATTTT. Residues: CASSQPRNLGNTIYF.